The present entry profiles one T cell receptor beta chain with its context. This clonotype occurred a few times. What this receptor recognizes is not known. A read error is possible here, since a much larger clone lies one base away. The donors were roughly 40 Caucasian individuals from Russia, aged roughly 6 to 100 years, who were systemically healthy. Approximately 9 milliliters of peripheral blood were collected from each donor into EDTA-treated Vacutainer tubes. Ficoll-Paque density-gradient centrifugation was used to isolate PBMCs, with at least 7 million per sample. Trizol reagent was used to extract total RNA from PBMCs, with at least 5.5 micrograms per sample. For every donor, an aliquot of PBMCs went through flow cytometry to measure the percentages of naive CD45RAhigh/CD27high T cells. The data originate from a study of blood T cells in healthy people across ages (dated by TCRdb to 2013 to 2016). Context from the whole study: Template switching captured roughly one uniquely barcoded TCR beta cDNA molecule per two T cells in model experiments. The study measured age-related changes in TCR beta repertoire diversity using deep sequencing normalized with unique cDNA molecular identifiers. Four age groups were formed from the donors: young (average approximately 16 years), middle-aged (just under 40), aged (about 62) and long-lived (roughly 81). To avoid experimental bias, donors of different ages were distributed randomly across sequencing lanes. The study analyzed two additional independent replicas of 1 million unique cDNA reads from the same blood draw for two donors, one aged 18 to 30 and one aged 80 or older. Paper-wide results and their limitations: Compared with the aged group, more naive CD4+ T cells, fewer expanded clones and increased TCR diversity were shown by the long-lived group, suggesting age selection. Observed TCR beta diversity correlated strongly with the percentage of naive T cells measured by flow cytometry. Donor CMV infection status was unknown, potentially confounding age-related changes in expanded clonotypes. Bulk unsorted PBMC profiling prevented conclusive comparison of naive and antigen-experienced compartments. Estimates of total diversity from one million sequenced T cells were regarded as lower bounds and underestimates. Observed TCR beta diversity per million T cells fell roughly linearly with age, and a significant reduction was already apparent by age around 39.

The V and J ends are trimmed by 5 bases and 2 bases, leaving 13 bases between them. The cysteine opens and the phenylalanine closes a CDR3 of 14 amino acids. CDR3 DNA is the only sequence kept; it has 42 bases, read in frame from the first base. According to the germline V gene, CDR1 reads MDHEN and CDR2 reads SYDVKM. Receptor libraries were prepared by 5' RACE. The data were produced on an Illumina HiSeq 2500. A second PCR of roughly 6 to 11 cycles was run with a J-beta primer mix and a sample-barcoded 5' primer. A unique molecular identifier was introduced onto each TCR beta cDNA molecule by a template-switch 5' adaptor carrying 12 random nucleotides. Each sample yielded at least 2.5 million CDR3-containing paired-end reads. All of the RNA was converted into first-strand cDNA using the Mint cDNA synthesis kit, with a TRBC-specific oligonucleotide serving as the primer. Following uracil-DNA glycosylase treatment, a first 18-cycle PCR with universal primers M1SS and BC2_uni_R was performed on all cDNA. The original methods were these. Each sample was normalized by randomly selecting 1 million high-quality reads, each carrying a distinct molecular identifier. Instead of being binned into consensus sequences, reads with shared molecular identifiers were discarded. MiTCR, with a Q25 quality threshold and the strictest error-elimination algorithm, was used for CDR3 identification, clonotype clustering and error correction. A nonparametric unseen species model with Euler transformation was used to estimate lower-bound total TCR beta diversity. The raw public data were reprocessed by TCRdb itself: fastp quality trimming at Q25, MiXCR clonotype calling, in-frame beta chains only. Duplicate CDR3 protein sequences are folded into a single record with the most common DNA and genes. None of the V and J calls come from the authors' own analysis; TCRdb made them. The table for this sample lists about 680,000 distinct CDR3 sequences; 45% to 50% of them were counted only once. The ten largest clones add up to under 35% of the sample.

Sequencing input: blood. The chain links TRBV28 with TRBJ2-7; TRBD1 is a weak D gene call, 6 bases matching. The receptor was derived from a woman aged 60-75 years in good health. The nucleotide sequence reads as follows: TGTGCCAGCAGTGTCGGCGGACAGACCTACGAGCAGTACTTC. It encodes CASSVGGQTYEQYF.